This TCR beta chain was obtained from a study of OX40 agonist ivuxolimab in advanced cancers. In the study overall: Dose-escalation subjects each had hepatocellular carcinoma, melanoma, renal cell or head and neck cancer. Cohort: 65% to 90% men, mean age about 62, aged about 23 to 80. General study points: Dose levels from 0.1 to 3.0 mg/kg saw CD4+ and CD8+ blood T cells expand clonally by week 6. On average, CD8+ T cells had more expanded clones than CD4+.

Data came from immunoSEQ multiplex PCR; TCRdb stores just in-frame clones and leaves some out. The repertoire holds some 50,000 clones, with roughly 79% as singletons. Comment on this clone: Its specificity is unknown.

The TCR was taken from an adult with an advanced solid tumor such as melanoma, head and neck, liver or kidney cancer. Sequencing used CD4+ or CD8+ T cells sorted from blood, obtained in a trial of the OX40 agonist ivuxolimab.

CDR3: CASSRDYPGQAYEQYF. The CDR3 DNA sequence: TGTGCCAGCAGCAGGGACTATCCGGGACAGGCATACGAGCAGTACTTC. The V call is TRBV21-1, the J call TRBJ2-7; the table's D gene call, TRBD1, was not cross checked with the DNA. TRBV21-1 is described as a pseudogene. The CDR3 extends over 16 amino acids.